The sequence of this T cell receptor (beta chain) was determined in a study of OX40 agonist ivuxolimab in advanced cancers. As for the study in general: Patients received ivuxolimab, an agonistic anti-OX40 (CD134) antibody. Study-level points and caveats: Dose levels from 0.1 to 3.0 mg/kg saw CD4+ and CD8+ blood T cells expand clonally by week 6. More expanded clones were seen, on average, in CD8+ T cells than in CD4+. Also present in some nonresponders was a low level of normalized T-cell clonal expansion.

The method was immunoSEQ multiplex PCR; TCRdb's version includes in-frame clones alone and lacks a portion of them. The table records 40,000 to 55,000 clones, less than 90% of them present only once. Germline V lookup: CDR1 MNHEY, CDR2 SVGAGI. Trimming took off 7 bases at V and 8 bases at J, with 12 bases between the two ends. The CDR3 spans 12 residues. A word on this clone: What it binds is unknown.

This receptor was taken from an adult with an advanced solid tumor such as melanoma, head and neck, liver or kidney cancer. The starting material was CD4+ or CD8+ T cells sorted from blood, obtained in a trial of the OX40 agonist ivuxolimab. The V gene is TRBV6-5, the J gene TRBJ1-3; D is uncertain. CDR3 coding DNA: TGTGCCAGCACCCACGACGGCTACACCATATATTTT. This encodes CASTHDGYTIYF.